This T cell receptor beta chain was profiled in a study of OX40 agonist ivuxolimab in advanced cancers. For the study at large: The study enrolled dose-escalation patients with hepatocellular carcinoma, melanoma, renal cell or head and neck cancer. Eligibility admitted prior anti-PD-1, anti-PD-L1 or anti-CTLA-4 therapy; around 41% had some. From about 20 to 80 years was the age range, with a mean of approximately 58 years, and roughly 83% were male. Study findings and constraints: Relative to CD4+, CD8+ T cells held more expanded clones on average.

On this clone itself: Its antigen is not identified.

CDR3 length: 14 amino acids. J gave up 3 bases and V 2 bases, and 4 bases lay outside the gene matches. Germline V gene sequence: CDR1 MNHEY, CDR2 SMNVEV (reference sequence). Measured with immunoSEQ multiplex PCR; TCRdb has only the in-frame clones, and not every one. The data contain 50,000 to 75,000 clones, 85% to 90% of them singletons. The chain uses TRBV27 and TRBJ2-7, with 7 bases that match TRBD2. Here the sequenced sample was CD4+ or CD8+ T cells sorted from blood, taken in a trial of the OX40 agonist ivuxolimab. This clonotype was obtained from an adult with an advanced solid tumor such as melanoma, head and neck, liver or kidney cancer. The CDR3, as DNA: TGTGCCAGCAGTTTAGAGGGAGGGCTCTACGAGCAGTACTTC. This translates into CASSLEGGLYEQYF.